This T cell receptor beta chain came from a study of blood T cells in healthy people across ages. General observations from the study: Per-million-T-cell TCR beta diversity fell roughly linearly with age.

Isolated PBMCs totaled at least 6 million in each sample. This clonotype came up a few times. Its antigen is unidentified. Sample-barcoded 5' priming and a J-beta primer mix drove a second PCR of roughly 7 to 11 cycles. TCRdb passed the 5' RACE reads through MiXCR, listing each CDR3 protein once. This table holds more than 1,400,000 distinct CDR3 sequences, approximately 38% found once. Trimming removed 6 bases from V and 2 bases from J, with 8 bases in between. The CDR3 is 11 amino acids. The germline V gene has CDR1 SQVTM and CDR2 ANQGSEA. The TCR was taken from a woman aged 18-29 years in good health. Sequences were obtained from blood. This chain uses TRBV29-1 with TRBJ2-7; weak D call: TRBD1 (5 bases). The CDR3, as DNA: TGCAGCGTCCAACAGGCCTACGAGCAGTACTTC. Translated, it gives CSVQQAYEQYF.